These T cell receptor beta chains were read from a single sample in a study of CXCR3-negative and CXCR3-positive naive CD8 T cells. TCRdb processed the 5' RACE reads again and assigns one entry to each CDR3 protein, with no DNA. This table lists tens of thousands of distinct CDR3 sequences. Sequencing used naive CXCR3+ CD8+ T cells from blood. These receptors were collected from a human donor in good health. Some clones in this sample may be carry-over from other donors' samples. The CDR3 runs from the conserved cysteine through the conserved F or W.

TRBJ2-7	TRBV7-2	CASSPKSYEQYF
TRBJ2-5	TRBV7-9	CASSSVGEEKTQYF
TRBJ2-3	TRBV2	CARGQGAYADTQYF
TRBJ2-3	TRBV29-1	CSAPSGGPDTQYF
TRBJ1-4	TRBV9	CASGDNEKLFF
TRBJ2-3	TRBV11-2	CASILRDTQYF
TRBJ1-1	TRBV20-1	CSAREAGDTEAFF
TRBJ1-1	TRBV6-1	CASSEATGAPNTEAFF
TRBJ2-1	TRBV28	CASRFEPGTGVHNEQFF
TRBJ2-7	TRBV20-1	CSARVPGQIYEQYF
TRBJ2-1	TRBV15	CATSSPGTSVSGEQFF
TRBJ1-2	TRBV12-3/TRBV12-4	CASSLGPHGYTF
TRBJ2-5	TRBV3-1	CASSQDTGVGGTGETQYF
TRBJ2-2	TRBV29-1	CSVENIGDLNTGELFF
TRBJ2-1	TRBV29-1	CSVVERGAGGGEQFF